Sequencing of this T cell receptor (beta chain) was carried out in a study of control samples from healthy donors and cancer patients. The CDR3 spans 13 residues. V shed 7 bases and J 1 base; nucleotides not matched to a gene: 3. From germline, CDR1 is LGHDT and CDR2 YNNKEL (reference sequence). The assay was immunoSEQ multiplex PCR, and TCRdb's table has in-frame clones only and misses some. Among over 150,000 clones listed, less than 95% were seen once. The chain employs TRBV3-1 (or the pseudogene TRBV3-2) and TRBJ1-1, with 7 positions matching TRBD1. The sequence was obtained from a man aged 60 to 69 with colorectal cancer. Material: PBMCs. CDR3 loop: CASKGQPNTEAFF. CDR3 in DNA: TGTGCCAGCAAGGGACAGCCGAACACTGAAGCTTTCTTT.